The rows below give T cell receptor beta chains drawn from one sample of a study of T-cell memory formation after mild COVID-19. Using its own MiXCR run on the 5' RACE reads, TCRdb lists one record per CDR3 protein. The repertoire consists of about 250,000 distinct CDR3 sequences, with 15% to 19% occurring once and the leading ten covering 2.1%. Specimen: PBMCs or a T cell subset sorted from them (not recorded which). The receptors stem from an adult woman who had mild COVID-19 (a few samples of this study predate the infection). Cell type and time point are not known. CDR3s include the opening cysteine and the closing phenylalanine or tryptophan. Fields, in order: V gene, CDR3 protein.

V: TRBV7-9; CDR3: CVGGISHEQYF
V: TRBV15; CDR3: CATSRGLSGYGYTF
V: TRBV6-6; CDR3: CASTVDGGPNQPQHF
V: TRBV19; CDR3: CASSMEVGQGKLFF
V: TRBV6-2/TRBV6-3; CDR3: CASRDPGQRSYEQYF
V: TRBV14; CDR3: CASSQDRTGQETQYF
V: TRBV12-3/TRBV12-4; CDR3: CASRPGQGSDEQYF
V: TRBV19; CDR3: CASSGHRDRRPLREKLFF
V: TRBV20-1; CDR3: CSASERFSGANVLTF
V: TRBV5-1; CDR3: CASSFELPTGELFF
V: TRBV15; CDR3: CATSRDYGSSYEQYF
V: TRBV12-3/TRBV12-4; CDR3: CASSLSRLYNEQFF
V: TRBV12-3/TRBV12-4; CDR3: CASRFSGRGETQYF
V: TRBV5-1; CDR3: CASNEGLGNTGELFF
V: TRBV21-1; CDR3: CASSKFGMRGRSPPGANVLTF